This TCR beta chain was documented in a study of T cells after yellow fever vaccination. Per the germline V gene, CDR1 is SGHTS and CDR2 is YDEGEE. With V trimmed by 7 bases and J by 1 base, 3 bases remained unmatched. This CDR3 is 13 amino acids long. TCRdb fed the 5' RACE reads into MiXCR, producing one record per CDR3 protein. The data contain approximately 330,000 distinct CDR3 sequences, 4.1% of them singletons. This clonotype appeared many times. Here the sequenced sample was PBMCs, taken 5 days after the yellow fever booster vaccination. This TCR derives from a man aged 18 to 30 who received the YFV17D yellow fever vaccine. The rearrangement joins TRBV5-8 to TRBJ2-5; 8 bases map to TRBD1. The CDR3 sequence: CASDRGSQETQYF. CDR3 in DNA: TGTGCCAGCGACAGGGGATCCCAAGAGACCCAGTACTTC.